This T cell receptor beta chain was sequenced for a study of vaccination effects on CD4 cells after COVID-19. Study-level background: There were a couple of convalescent patients who gave samples 16 days and one week before vaccination. A density of over 1.5 million PBMC per well was used; these cells were cultured with around 11 IU/ml IL-2 and approximately 9.4 ug/ml peptides.

Trimming cost V 0 bases and J 2 bases, with 10 bases left between them. The germline V gene encodes CDR1 MNHEY and CDR2 SVGEGT. CDR3 length equals 15 residues. Having been cultured for roughly 11 days, the cells underwent CD4+ T cell isolation. By PCR, the person was confirmed to have had SARS-CoV-2 infection between March and December 2020. Notes on this clone: Antigen: not known.

Broader study findings: Infection- and vaccine-induced clones contracted markedly late after vaccination.

Clones were sequenced by immunoSEQ multiplex PCR, and TCRdb holds only the in-frame ones, with some missing. This sample has some 50,000 clones, with approximately 74% found just once. The sample here was CD4+ T cells from PBMCs cultured without peptide, taken before COVID-19 vaccination. The receptor was derived from a human donor who had a prior SARS-CoV-2 infection. The chain has TRBV6-2 or TRBV6-3 and TRBJ2-5; no clear D gene. In DNA, the CDR3 is TGTGCCAGCAGTTACTCATTCTGGGGTCAAGAGACCCAGTACTTC. Its protein is CASSYSFWGQETQYF.